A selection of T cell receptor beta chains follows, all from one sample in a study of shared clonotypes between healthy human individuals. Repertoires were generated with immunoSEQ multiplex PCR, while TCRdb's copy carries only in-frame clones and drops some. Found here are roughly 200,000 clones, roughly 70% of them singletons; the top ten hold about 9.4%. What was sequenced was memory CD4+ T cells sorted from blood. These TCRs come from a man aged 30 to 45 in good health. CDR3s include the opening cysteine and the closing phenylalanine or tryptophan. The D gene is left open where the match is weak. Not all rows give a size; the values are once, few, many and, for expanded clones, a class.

CDR3nt: TGTGCCAGCAGTTCCGGGGGAGGGAACTATGGCTACACCTTC
CDR3aa: CASSSGGGNYGYTF
j_gene: TRBJ1-2
d_gene: .
abundance: .
v_gene: TRBV5-4

CDR3nt: TGTGCCAGCAGCGTCACAGGTGGGCGAACCTACGAGCAGTACTTC
CDR3aa: CASSVTGGRTYEQYF
j_gene: TRBJ2-7
d_gene: .
abundance: .
v_gene: TRBV7-8

CDR3nt: TGTGCCACAAACAGAGACACCGGGGAGCTGTTTTTT
CDR3aa: CATNRDTGELFF
j_gene: TRBJ2-2
d_gene: .
abundance: .
v_gene: TRBV19

CDR3nt: TGCGCCAGCAGCCAAGCAACCCGAGGGGCGGGAGAAGCAGATACGCAGTATTTT
CDR3aa: CASSQATRGAGEADTQYF
j_gene: TRBJ2-3
d_gene: TRBD2
abundance: many
v_gene: TRBV4-3

CDR3nt: TGTGCCATCAGTGTAGGGAGTCGGTTGTCTTACGAGCAGTACTTC
CDR3aa: CAISVGSRLSYEQYF
j_gene: TRBJ2-7
d_gene: .
abundance: .
v_gene: TRBV6-5

CDR3nt: TGTGCCAGCTCACCCGCACCAATGTCCTCTGGAAACACCATATATTTT
CDR3aa: CASSPAPMSSGNTIYF
j_gene: TRBJ1-3
d_gene: .
abundance: few
v_gene: TRBV18

CDR3nt: TGTGCCAGCAGCTTAGGTGGGAAGACCAAAATTGAGCAGTTCTTC
CDR3aa: CASSLGGKTKIEQFF
j_gene: TRBJ2-1
d_gene: .
abundance: .
v_gene: TRBV7-2

CDR3nt: TGTGCCAGCAGCGTAGCCGGGAACAATGAGCAGTTCTTC
CDR3aa: CASSVAGNNEQFF
j_gene: TRBJ2-1
d_gene: .
abundance: .
v_gene: TRBV9

CDR3nt: TGTGCCAGCAGCTTAGCTATCACAGATACGCAGTATTTT
CDR3aa: CASSLAITDTQYF
j_gene: TRBJ2-3
d_gene: .
abundance: .
v_gene: TRBV7-8

CDR3nt: TGCGCCAGCAGCTTGGCCGGGACAGGGGATGAAAAACTGTTTTTT
CDR3aa: CASSLAGTGDEKLFF
j_gene: TRBJ1-4
d_gene: TRBD1
abundance: .
v_gene: TRBV5-1

CDR3nt: TGTGCCACCCAAGCCCCTATAACAATCACCGGGGAGCTGTTTTTT
CDR3aa: CATQAPITITGELFF
j_gene: TRBJ2-2
d_gene: .
abundance: .
v_gene: TRBV6-1

CDR3nt: TGTGCCAGCAGTGGTCTGCGGGTGGGTTGGAATGAGCAGTTCTTC
CDR3aa: CASSGLRVGWNEQFF
j_gene: TRBJ2-1
d_gene: .
abundance: .
v_gene: TRBV6-1

CDR3nt: TGTGCCAGCAGCCGGGACCTCCCCGGGAACGAGCAGTACTTC
CDR3aa: CASSRDLPGNEQYF
j_gene: TRBJ2-7
d_gene: .
abundance: .
v_gene: TRBV6-6

CDR3nt: TGTGCCAGCAGCTTCGACACAGGGGCCCAAGAGACCCAGTACTTC
CDR3aa: CASSFDTGAQETQYF
j_gene: TRBJ2-5
d_gene: TRBD1
abundance: few
v_gene: TRBV5-4

CDR3nt: TGTGCCAGCAGCTGGCGGACAGGGGCGGACCCAACTAATGAAAAACTGTTTTTT
CDR3aa: CASSWRTGADPTNEKLFF
j_gene: TRBJ1-4
d_gene: TRBD1
abundance: .
v_gene: TRBV7-9

CDR3nt: TGTGCCAGCAGCGTGATGGACCGGGGAGTAGGCAATGAGCAGTTCTTC
CDR3aa: CASSVMDRGVGNEQFF
j_gene: TRBJ2-1
d_gene: .
abundance: .
v_gene: TRBV9

CDR3nt: TGTGCCAGCAGTACACACTACGAGCAGTACTTC
CDR3aa: CASSTHYEQYF
j_gene: TRBJ2-7
d_gene: .
abundance: .
v_gene: TRBV6-5

CDR3nt: TGTGCCAGCAGCTTGCTCCAAGGGTCAACTAATGAAAAACTGTTTTTT
CDR3aa: CASSLLQGSTNEKLFF
j_gene: TRBJ1-4
d_gene: .
abundance: .
v_gene: TRBV5-6

CDR3nt: TGTGCCAGCAGTGAGAGGAGGACCTCTTGGGGCTACACCTTC
CDR3aa: CASSERRTSWGYTF
j_gene: TRBJ1-2
d_gene: .
abundance: .
v_gene: TRBV2

CDR3nt: TGTGCCTCACGCCTCAGGGACACTGAAGCTTTCTTT
CDR3aa: CASRLRDTEAFF
j_gene: TRBJ1-1
d_gene: .
abundance: few
v_gene: TRBV30

CDR3nt: TGCGCCAGCAGCCACTGGACTAGCGGGAGCACAGATACGCAGTATTTT
CDR3aa: CASSHWTSGSTDTQYF
j_gene: TRBJ2-3
d_gene: TRBD2
abundance: .
v_gene: TRBV5-1

CDR3nt: TGCGCCAGCAGTGAGTCTGGTCTAGCGGGAGCGGACGAGCAGTACTTC
CDR3aa: CASSESGLAGADEQYF
j_gene: TRBJ2-7
d_gene: TRBD2
abundance: .
v_gene: TRBV10-1

CDR3nt: TGTGCCAGCAGCTTAGACACCTACGAGCAGTACTTC
CDR3aa: CASSLDTYEQYF
j_gene: TRBJ2-7
d_gene: .
abundance: once
v_gene: TRBV7-2

CDR3nt: TGTGCCAGCAGTCCGTCGGCTAGGCCCCAGCATTTT
CDR3aa: CASSPSARPQHF
j_gene: TRBJ1-5
d_gene: .
abundance: .
v_gene: TRBV28

CDR3nt: TGCGCCAGCCGTGCCGGGACAGGGAATCCCCCGAACACCGGGGAGCTGTTTTTT
CDR3aa: CASRAGTGNPPNTGELFF
j_gene: TRBJ2-2
d_gene: TRBD1
abundance: once
v_gene: TRBV10-1

CDR3nt: TGTGCCAGCAGCGTCACAGCCAAGTATGGCTACACCTTC
CDR3aa: CASSVTAKYGYTF
j_gene: TRBJ1-2
d_gene: .
abundance: .
v_gene: TRBV9

CDR3nt: TGTGCCAGCAGTGAATTTTGGACAGACAATGAGCAGTTCTTC
CDR3aa: CASSEFWTDNEQFF
j_gene: TRBJ2-1
d_gene: .
abundance: .
v_gene: TRBV2

CDR3nt: TGTGCCAGCAGCTTAGGAGGGGGCGGAGGCAATCAGCCCCAGCATTTT
CDR3aa: CASSLGGGGGNQPQHF
j_gene: TRBJ1-5
d_gene: TRBD1
abundance: few
v_gene: TRBV7-9

CDR3nt: TGTGCCAGTAGTATCCGGACCTCCACTGAAGCTTTCTTT
CDR3aa: CASSIRTSTEAFF
j_gene: TRBJ1-1
d_gene: .
abundance: .
v_gene: TRBV19

CDR3nt: TGTGCCAGCAGTCAAACAGGGGCCCAGTACTTC
CDR3aa: CASSQTGAQYF
j_gene: TRBJ2-5
d_gene: TRBD1
abundance: .
v_gene: TRBV6-6

CDR3nt: TGTGCCAGCAGCCCACGTAGGCGGGAGGGCCGGAATGAGCAGTTCTTC
CDR3aa: CASSPRRREGRNEQFF
j_gene: TRBJ2-1
d_gene: TRBD2
abundance: .
v_gene: TRBV7-9

CDR3nt: TGTGCCAGCAGTGAAACAGATTACGAGCAGTACTTC
CDR3aa: CASSETDYEQYF
j_gene: TRBJ2-7
d_gene: .
abundance: .
v_gene: TRBV6-1

CDR3nt: TGTGCCAGCAGTACTACAGGGGGCGGCGAGACCCAGTACTTC
CDR3aa: CASSTTGGGETQYF
j_gene: TRBJ2-5
d_gene: TRBD1
abundance: .
v_gene: TRBV28

CDR3nt: TGTGCCAGCAGTTTGCACCTTAGCAATCAGCCCCAGCATTTT
CDR3aa: CASSLHLSNQPQHF
j_gene: TRBJ1-5
d_gene: .
abundance: few
v_gene: TRBV28

CDR3nt: TGTGCCAGCAGTTCCCGACAGGGAGGCCGGGGCGGGAAGATTGATGAGCAGTTCTTC
CDR3aa: CASSSRQGGRGGKIDEQFF
j_gene: TRBJ2-1
d_gene: .
abundance: .
v_gene: TRBV27

CDR3nt: TGTGCCAGCAGACAGGACAGGGTTGGAGGCTACACCTTC
CDR3aa: CASRQDRVGGYTF
j_gene: TRBJ1-2
d_gene: TRBD1
abundance: few
v_gene: TRBV9

CDR3nt: TGTGCCAGCAAACTCTTGCCAAGCTCCTACGAGCAGTACTTC
CDR3aa: CASKLLPSSYEQYF
j_gene: TRBJ2-7
d_gene: .
abundance: .
v_gene: TRBV2

CDR3nt: TGTGCCAGCAGCCCGGGGGACCTCCCAGATACGCAGTATTTT
CDR3aa: CASSPGDLPDTQYF
j_gene: TRBJ2-3
d_gene: .
abundance: .
v_gene: TRBV5-4

CDR3nt: TGTGCCAGCTCACCTAGGCTAGCGGGAGTTTCGGGTGAGCAGTTCTTC
CDR3aa: CASSPRLAGVSGEQFF
j_gene: TRBJ2-1
d_gene: TRBD2
abundance: .
v_gene: TRBV18

CDR3nt: TGTGCCAGCAGCTTTGCGACCGGGATGAAGAACTACGAGCAGTACTTC
CDR3aa: CASSFATGMKNYEQYF
j_gene: TRBJ2-7
d_gene: .
abundance: .
v_gene: TRBV5-5

CDR3nt: TGTGCCTGGAGCGGGAGTGGATACAATGAGCAGTTCTTC
CDR3aa: CAWSGSGYNEQFF
j_gene: TRBJ2-1
d_gene: .
abundance: .
v_gene: TRBV30